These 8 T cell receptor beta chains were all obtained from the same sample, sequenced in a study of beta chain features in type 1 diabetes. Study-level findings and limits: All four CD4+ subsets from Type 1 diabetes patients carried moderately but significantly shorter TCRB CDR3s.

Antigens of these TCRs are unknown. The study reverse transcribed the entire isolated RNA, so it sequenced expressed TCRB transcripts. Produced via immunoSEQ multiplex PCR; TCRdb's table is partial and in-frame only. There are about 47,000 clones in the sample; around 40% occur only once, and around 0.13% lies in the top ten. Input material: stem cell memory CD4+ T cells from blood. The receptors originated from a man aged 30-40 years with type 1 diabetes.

Written as DNA, the CDR3 is TGCAGCGTTGGACAGGGCGCCGGGGAGCTGTTTTTT. Translating it yields CSVGQGAGELFF. The chain combines TRBV29-1 with TRBJ2-2; 7 bases fit TRBD1. The CDR3 has 12 residues. Germline V gives CDR1 SQVTM, CDR2 ANQGSEA. Trimming took 4 bases from V and 6 from J; bases not matched to a gene: 2.

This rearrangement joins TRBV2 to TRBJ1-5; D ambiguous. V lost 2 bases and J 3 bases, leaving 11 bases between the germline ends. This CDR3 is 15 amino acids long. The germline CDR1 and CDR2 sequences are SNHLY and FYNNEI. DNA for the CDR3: TGTGCCAGCAGTGAACTCGGGAGGGCCAATCAGCCCCAGCATTTT. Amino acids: CASSELGRANQPQHF.

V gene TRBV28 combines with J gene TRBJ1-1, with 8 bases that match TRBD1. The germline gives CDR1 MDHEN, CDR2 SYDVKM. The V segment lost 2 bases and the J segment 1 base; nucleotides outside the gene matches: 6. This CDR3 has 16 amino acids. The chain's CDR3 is CASSLGGTGRNTEAFF. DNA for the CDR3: TGTGCCAGCAGTTTAGGGGGGACAGGACGGAACACTGAAGCTTTCTTT. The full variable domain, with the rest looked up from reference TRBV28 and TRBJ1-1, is DVKVTQSSRYLVKRTGEKVFLECVQDMDHENMFWYRQDPGLGLRLIYFSYDVKMKEKGDIPEGYSVSREKKERFSLILESASTNQTSMYLCASSLGGTGRNTEAFFGQGTRLTVV.

The CDR3 here is CASGDRLAYGYTF. CDR3 DNA: TGTGCCAGCGGCGACAGACTTGCCTATGGCTACACCTTC. The chain has TRBV7-9 and TRBJ1-2, with a possible D match to TRBD1 (5 bases). Between the trimmed V and J ends, which lost 8 bases and 4 bases, there was a span of 14 bases. The CDR3 has 13 amino acids. CDR1 and CDR2 from the germline V gene are SEHNR and FQNEAQ (reference sequence).

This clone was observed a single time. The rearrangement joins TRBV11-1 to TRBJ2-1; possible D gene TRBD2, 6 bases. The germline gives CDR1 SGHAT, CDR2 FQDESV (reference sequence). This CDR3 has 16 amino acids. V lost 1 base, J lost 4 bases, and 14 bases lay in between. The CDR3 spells CASSLDNGGNYNEQFF. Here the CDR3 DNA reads TGTGCCAGCAGCTTAGATAATGGGGGGAATTACAATGAGCAGTTCTTC.

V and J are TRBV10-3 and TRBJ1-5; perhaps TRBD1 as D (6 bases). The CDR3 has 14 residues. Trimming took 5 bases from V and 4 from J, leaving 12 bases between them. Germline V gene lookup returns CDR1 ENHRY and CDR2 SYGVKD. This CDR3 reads CAISWGQSNQPQHF. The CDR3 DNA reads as TGTGCCATCAGTTGGGGGCAGAGTAATCAGCCCCAGCATTTT.

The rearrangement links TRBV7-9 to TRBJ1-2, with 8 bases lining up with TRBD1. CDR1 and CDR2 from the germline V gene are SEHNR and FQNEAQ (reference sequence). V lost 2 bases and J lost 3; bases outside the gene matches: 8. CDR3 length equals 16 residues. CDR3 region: CASSLFWGQDDYGYTF. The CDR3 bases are TGTGCCAGCAGCTTATTCTGGGGACAGGATGACTATGGCTACACCTTC.

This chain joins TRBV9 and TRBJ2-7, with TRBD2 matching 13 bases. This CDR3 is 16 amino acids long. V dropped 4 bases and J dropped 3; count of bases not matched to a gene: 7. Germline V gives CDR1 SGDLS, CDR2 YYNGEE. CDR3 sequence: CASSRTSGSKVYEQYF. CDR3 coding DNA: TGTGCCAGCAGCCGGACTAGCGGGAGCAAGGTCTACGAGCAGTACTTC.